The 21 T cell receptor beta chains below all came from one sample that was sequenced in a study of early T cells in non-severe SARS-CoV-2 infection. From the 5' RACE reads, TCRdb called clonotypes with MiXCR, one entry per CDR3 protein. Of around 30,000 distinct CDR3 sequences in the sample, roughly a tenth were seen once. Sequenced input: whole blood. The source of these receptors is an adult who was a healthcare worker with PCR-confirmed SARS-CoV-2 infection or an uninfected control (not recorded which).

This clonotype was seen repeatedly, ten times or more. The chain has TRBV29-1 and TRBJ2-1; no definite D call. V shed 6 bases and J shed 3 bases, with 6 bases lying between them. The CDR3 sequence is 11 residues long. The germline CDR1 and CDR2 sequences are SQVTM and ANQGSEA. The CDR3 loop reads CSVLVYNEQFF. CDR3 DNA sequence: TGCAGCGTCCTCGTCTACAATGAGCAGTTCTTC.

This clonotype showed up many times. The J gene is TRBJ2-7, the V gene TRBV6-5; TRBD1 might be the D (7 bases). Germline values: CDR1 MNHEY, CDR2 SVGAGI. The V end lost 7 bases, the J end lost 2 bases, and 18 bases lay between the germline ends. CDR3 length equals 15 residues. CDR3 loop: CASTLGGQGAYEQYF. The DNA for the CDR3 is TGTGCCAGCACCCTAGGAGGGCAGGGGGCCTACGAGCAGTACTTC.

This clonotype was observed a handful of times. The CDR3 coding sequence is TGTGCCTCCCGGAGGGTGAACACTGAAGCTTTCTTT. Its protein product is CASRRVNTEAFF. The chain carries TRBV27 and TRBJ1-1, with D unclear. Germline V lookup: CDR1 MNHEY, CDR2 SMNVEV (reference sequence). The CDR3 length is 12 residues. The V end lost 11 bases, the J end lost 0 bases, and 10 bases lay between the germline ends.

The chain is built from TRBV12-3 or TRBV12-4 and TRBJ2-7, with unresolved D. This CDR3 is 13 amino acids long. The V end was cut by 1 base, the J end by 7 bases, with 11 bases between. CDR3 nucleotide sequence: TGTGCCAGCAGTTTAGTTCTGGATTCGGAGCAGTACTTC. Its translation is CASSLVLDSEQYF.

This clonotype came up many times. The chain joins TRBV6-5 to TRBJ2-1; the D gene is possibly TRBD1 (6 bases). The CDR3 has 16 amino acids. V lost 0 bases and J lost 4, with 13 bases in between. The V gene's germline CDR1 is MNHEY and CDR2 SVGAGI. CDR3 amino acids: CASSYSGGSIYNEQFF. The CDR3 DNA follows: TGTGCCAGCAGTTACTCAGGGGGTAGTATTTACAATGAGCAGTTCTTC.

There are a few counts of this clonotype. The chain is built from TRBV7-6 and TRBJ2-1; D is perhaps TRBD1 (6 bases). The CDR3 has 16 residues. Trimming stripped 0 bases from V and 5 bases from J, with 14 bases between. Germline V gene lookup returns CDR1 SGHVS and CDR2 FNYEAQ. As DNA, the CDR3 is TGTGCCAGCAGCTTAGCCCCCAGGGGTCGAGACAATGAGCAGTTCTTC. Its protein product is CASSLAPRGRDNEQFF.

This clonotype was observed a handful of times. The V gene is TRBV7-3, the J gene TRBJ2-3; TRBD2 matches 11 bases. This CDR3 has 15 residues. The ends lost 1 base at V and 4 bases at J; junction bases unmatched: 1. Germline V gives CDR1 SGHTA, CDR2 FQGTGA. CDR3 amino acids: CASSLNSGGADTQYF. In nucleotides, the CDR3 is TGTGCCAGCAGCTTAAATAGCGGGGGGGCAGATACGCAGTATTTT.

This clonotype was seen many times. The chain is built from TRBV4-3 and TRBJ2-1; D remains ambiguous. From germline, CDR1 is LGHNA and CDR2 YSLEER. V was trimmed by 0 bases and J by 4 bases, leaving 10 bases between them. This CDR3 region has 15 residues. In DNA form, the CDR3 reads TGCGCCAGCAGCCAAGAATCCGGCAGATACAATGAGCAGTTCTTC. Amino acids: CASSQESGRYNEQFF.

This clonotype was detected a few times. DNA of the CDR3: TGTGCCAGCAGCTTAGGGGAGTGGGTCACTGAAGCTTTCTTT. It specifies CASSLGEWVTEAFF. The chain employs TRBV7-9 and TRBJ1-1, with no clear D. The CDR3 loop spans 14 amino acids. Germline V gene data show CDR1 as SEHNR and CDR2 as FQNEAQ (reference sequence). Trimming took off 1 base at V and 4 bases at J, with 10 bases between the two ends. The full variable domain, in which reference TRBV7-9 and TRBJ1-1 provide the parts outside the CDR3, is DTGVSQNPRHKITKRGQNVTFRCDPISEHNRLYWYRQTLGQGPEFLTYFQNEAQLEKSRLLSDRFSAERPKGSFSTLEIQRTEQGDSAMYLCASSLGEWVTEAFFGQGTRLTVV.

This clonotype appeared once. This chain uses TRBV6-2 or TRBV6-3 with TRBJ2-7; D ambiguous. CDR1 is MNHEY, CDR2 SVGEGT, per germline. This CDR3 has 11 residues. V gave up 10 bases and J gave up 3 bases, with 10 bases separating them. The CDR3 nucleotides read TGTGCCACCACACAGAGCTACGAGCAGTACTTC. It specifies CATTQSYEQYF.

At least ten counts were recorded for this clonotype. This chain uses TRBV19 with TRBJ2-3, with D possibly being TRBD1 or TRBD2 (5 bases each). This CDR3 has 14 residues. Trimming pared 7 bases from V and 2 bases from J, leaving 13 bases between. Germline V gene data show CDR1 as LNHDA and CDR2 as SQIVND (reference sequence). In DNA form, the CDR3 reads TGTGCCAGTACCGAGGGGTGGAACACAGATACGCAGTATTTT. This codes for CASTEGWNTDTQYF.

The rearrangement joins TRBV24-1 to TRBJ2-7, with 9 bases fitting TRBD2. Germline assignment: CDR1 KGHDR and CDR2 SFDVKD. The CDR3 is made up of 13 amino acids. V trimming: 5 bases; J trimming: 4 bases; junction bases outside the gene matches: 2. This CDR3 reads CATSASGGYEQYF. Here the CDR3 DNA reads TGTGCCACCAGTGCCAGCGGGGGGTACGAGCAGTACTTC.

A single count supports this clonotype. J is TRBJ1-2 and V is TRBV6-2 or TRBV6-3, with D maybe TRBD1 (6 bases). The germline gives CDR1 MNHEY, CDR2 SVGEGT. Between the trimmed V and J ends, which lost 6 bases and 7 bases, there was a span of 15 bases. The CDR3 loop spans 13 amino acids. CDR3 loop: CASRPGQPAGYTF. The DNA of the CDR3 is TGTGCCAGCAGGCCCGGACAGCCGGCTGGCTACACCTTC.

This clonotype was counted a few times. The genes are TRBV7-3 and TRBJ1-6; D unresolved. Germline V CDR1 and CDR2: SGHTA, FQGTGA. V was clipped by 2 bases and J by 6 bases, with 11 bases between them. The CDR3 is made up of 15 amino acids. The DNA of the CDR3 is TGTGCCAGCAGCTTATCCAGTTCTTCTAATTCACCCCTCCACTTT. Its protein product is CASSLSSSSNSPLHF.

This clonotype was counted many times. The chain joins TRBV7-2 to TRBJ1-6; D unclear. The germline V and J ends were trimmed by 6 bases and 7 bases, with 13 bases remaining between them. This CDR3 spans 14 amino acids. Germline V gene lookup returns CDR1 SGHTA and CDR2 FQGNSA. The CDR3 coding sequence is TGTGCCAGCAGACCGGGCCTCCCGAATTCACCCCTCCACTTT. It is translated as CASRPGLPNSPLHF.

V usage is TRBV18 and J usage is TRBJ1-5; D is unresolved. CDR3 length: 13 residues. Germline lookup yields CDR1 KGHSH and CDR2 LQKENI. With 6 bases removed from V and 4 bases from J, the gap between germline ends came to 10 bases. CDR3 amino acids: CASSQDVNQPQHF. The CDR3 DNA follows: TGTGCCAGCTCCCAGGACGTGAATCAGCCCCAGCATTTT.

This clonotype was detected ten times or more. CDR3 residues: CASSKLWRGYNNEQFF. CDR3 coding DNA: TGTGCCAGCAGCAAATTATGGCGGGGCTACAACAATGAGCAGTTCTTC. The chain recombines TRBV11-2 with TRBJ2-1, with D possibly being TRBD2 (6 bases). Germline V gene data show CDR1 as SGHAT and CDR2 as FQNNGV. CDR3 length equals 16 residues. Trimming cost V 5 bases and J 5 bases, with 19 bases left between them. Filled out from reference TRBV11-2 and TRBJ2-1, the complete variable domain reads EAGVAQSPRYKIIEKRQSVAFWCNPISGHATLYWYQQILGQGPKLLIQFQNNGVVDDSQLPKDRFSAERLKGVDSTLKIQPAKLEDSAVYLCASSKLWRGYNNEQFFGPGTRLTVL.

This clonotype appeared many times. The CDR3 sequence is CASNRGQGSYEQYF. As DNA, the CDR3 is TGCGCCAGCAACCGAGGACAAGGATCCTACGAGCAGTACTTC. The rearrangement joins TRBV5-1 to TRBJ2-7, with D perhaps TRBD1 (5 bases). Trimming took 6 bases from V and 1 from J, leaving 14 bases between them. The V gene's germline CDR1 is SGHRS and CDR2 YFSETQ. The CDR3 consists of 14 residues. The full variable domain, its missing parts supplied by reference TRBV5-1 and TRBJ2-7, is KAGVTQTPRYLIKTRGQQVTLSCSPISGHRSVSWYQQTPGQGLQFLFEYFSETQRNKGNFPGRFSGRQFSNSRSEMNVSTLELGDSALYLCASNRGQGSYEQYFGPGTRLTVT.

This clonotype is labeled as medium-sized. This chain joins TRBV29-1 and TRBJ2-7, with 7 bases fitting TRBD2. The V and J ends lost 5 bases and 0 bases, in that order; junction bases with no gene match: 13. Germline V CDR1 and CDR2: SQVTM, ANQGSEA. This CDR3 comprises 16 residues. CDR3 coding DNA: TGCAGCGTTACGGGGGGTCCGAAACACAGCTCCTACGAGCAGTACTTC. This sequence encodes CSVTGGPKHSSYEQYF.

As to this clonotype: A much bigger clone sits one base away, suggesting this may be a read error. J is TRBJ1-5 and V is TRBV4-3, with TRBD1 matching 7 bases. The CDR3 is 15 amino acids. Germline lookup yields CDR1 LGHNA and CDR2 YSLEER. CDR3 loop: CASSQDNRGNQAQHF. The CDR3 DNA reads TGCGCCAGCAGCCAAGATAACAGGGGCAATCAGGCCCAGCATTTT.

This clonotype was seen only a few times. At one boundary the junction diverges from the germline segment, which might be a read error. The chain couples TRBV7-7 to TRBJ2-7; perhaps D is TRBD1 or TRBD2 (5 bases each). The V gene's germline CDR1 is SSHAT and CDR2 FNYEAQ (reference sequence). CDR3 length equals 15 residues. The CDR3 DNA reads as TGTGCTAGCAGCTTAGCTGGGGGTCCGACCTACGAGCAGTACTTC. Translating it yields CASSLAGGPTYEQYF.